The entry below describes one TCR beta chain. Its antigen is not identified. This record comes from a study of cytomegalovirus exposure and HLA in healthy donors. 60 Vbeta and 13 Jbeta primers were used in PCR. Using immunoSEQ multiplex PCR, the repertoire was profiled, and TCRdb retains in-frame clones only, with some absent. The table for this sample gives 180,000 or so clones. Broader study findings: Many donors shared some public TCRs, even though most TCR sequences were rare.

This TCR came from a boy aged 5 to 17 in good health and CMV-seronegative. The sequenced material came from PBMCs.

CDR3 in amino acids: CAGRTSGGETQYF. The CDR3 bases are TGTGCCGGAAGGACTAGCGGGGGAGAGACCCAGTACTTC. This chain joins TRBV2 and TRBJ2-5; the match to TRBD2 covers 13 bases. The germline V gene has CDR1 SNHLY and CDR2 FYNNEI. Unmatched junction bases numbered 4, after V lost 11 bases and J lost 4 bases. The CDR3 spans 13 residues.